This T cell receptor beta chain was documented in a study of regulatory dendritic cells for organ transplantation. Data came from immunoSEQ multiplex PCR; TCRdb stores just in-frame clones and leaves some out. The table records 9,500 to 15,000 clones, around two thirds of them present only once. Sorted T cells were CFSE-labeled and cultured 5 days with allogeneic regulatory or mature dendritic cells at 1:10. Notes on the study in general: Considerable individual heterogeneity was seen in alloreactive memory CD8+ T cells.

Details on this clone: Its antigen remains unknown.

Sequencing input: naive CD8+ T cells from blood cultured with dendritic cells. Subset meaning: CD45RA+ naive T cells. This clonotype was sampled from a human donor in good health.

The CDR3 loop reads CASSLQQGRNQPQHF. The CDR3, as DNA: TGTGCCAGCAGCTTGCAACAGGGTCGCAATCAGCCCCAGCATTTT. V usage is TRBV5-6 and J usage is TRBJ1-5, with D possibly being TRBD1 (6 bases). This CDR3 has 15 amino acids. The ends were cut back, 1 base at V and 2 bases at J, with 10 bases in the middle. CDR1 and CDR2 (germline): SGHDT, YYEEEE. The whole variable domain, filled in from reference TRBV5-6 and TRBJ1-5, reads DAGVTQSPTHLIKTRGQQVTLRCSPKSGHDTVSWYQQALGQGPQFIFQYYEEEERQRGNFPDRFSGHQFPNYSSELNVNALLLGDSALYLCASSLQQGRNQPQHFGDGTRLSIL.